This TCR beta chain was recovered during a study of blood T cell repertoires in COVID-19. Study-level background: Sources were T cells, B-cell-depleted T cells, or PBMCs; the material itself was cDNA or gDNA.

Authors' processing steps: Estimates of nucleated cell counts were drawn from the amplification of reference gene primers. The method was immunoSEQ multiplex PCR; TCRdb's version includes in-frame clones alone and lacks a portion of them. V and J calls and clone size follow that table, whereas D and trimming were derived from the DNA. The sample has under 200,000 clones; roughly 84% are singletons. CDR1 MNHEY and CDR2 SVGAGI come from the germline V gene. CDR3 length: 14 residues. V dropped 6 bases and J dropped 8; count of bases not matched to a gene: 5. This sequence was found in a human donor in a cohort sampled during active COVID-19. The specimen sequenced was peripheral blood. This rearrangement joins TRBV6-5 to TRBJ2-3, with TRBD2 matching 13 bases. The CDR3 nucleotides are TGTGCCAGCAGCACTAGCGGGGGGGCGGGTACGCAGTATTTT. This gives the protein CASSTSGGAGTQYF.